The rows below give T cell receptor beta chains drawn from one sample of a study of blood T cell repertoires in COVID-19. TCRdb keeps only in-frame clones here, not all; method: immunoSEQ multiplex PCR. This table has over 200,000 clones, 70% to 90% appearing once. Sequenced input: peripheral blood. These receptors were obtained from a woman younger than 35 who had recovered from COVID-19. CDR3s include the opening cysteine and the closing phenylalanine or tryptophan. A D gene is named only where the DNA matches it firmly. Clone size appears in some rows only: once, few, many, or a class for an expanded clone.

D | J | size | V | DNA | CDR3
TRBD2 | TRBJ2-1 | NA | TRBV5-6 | TGTGCCAGCAGCTTCGCGGGAGATGCGTACAATGAGCAGTTCTTC | CASSFAGDAYNEQFF
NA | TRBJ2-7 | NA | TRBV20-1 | TGCAGTGCTAGTTCTGGGCACGAGCAGTACTTC | CSASSGHEQYF
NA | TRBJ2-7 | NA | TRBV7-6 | TGTGCCAGCAGCTTATGGTTGGACAAATACGAGCAGTACTTC | CASSLWLDKYEQYF
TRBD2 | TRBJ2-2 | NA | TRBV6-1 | TGTGCCAGCAGTGAACGACTAGCGGGAGGGCCCGGGGAGCTGTTTTTT | CASSERLAGGPGELFF
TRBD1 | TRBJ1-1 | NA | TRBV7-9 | TGTGCCAGCAGCTTAAGACAGGGAAACACTGAAGCTTTCTTT | CASSLRQGNTEAFF
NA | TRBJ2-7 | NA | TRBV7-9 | TGTGCCAGCAGTCTTAAAGGCGGATACGAGCAGTACTTC | CASSLKGGYEQYF
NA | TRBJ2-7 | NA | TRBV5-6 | TGTGCCAGCAGCTTGGAACAGAGGCAGTACTTC | CASSLEQRQYF
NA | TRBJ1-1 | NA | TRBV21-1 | TGTGCCAGGGGACTGCGGACAGGGGGCCTCATGAACACTGAAGCTTTCTTT | CARGLRTGGLMNTEAFF
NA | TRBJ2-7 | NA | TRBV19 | TGTGCCAGTAGCCCTTTTAAAGGACAGTACTACGAGCAGTACTTC | CASSPFKGQYYEQYF
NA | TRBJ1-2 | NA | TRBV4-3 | TGCGCCAGCAGCCAAGATGGCCTCCGGGGGGACTATGGCTACACCTTC | CASSQDGLRGDYGYTF
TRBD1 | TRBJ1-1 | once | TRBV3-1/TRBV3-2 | TGTGCCAGCAGCCAAGCCCTGGGGACAGCCAACACTGAAGCTTTCTTT | CASSQALGTANTEAFF
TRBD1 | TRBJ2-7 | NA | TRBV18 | TGTGCCAGCTCACCTGGACAGGGTGCCTACGAGCAGTACTTC | CASSPGQGAYEQYF
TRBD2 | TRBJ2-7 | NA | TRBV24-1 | TGTGCCACCAGTGATCCTGCGAGCGGGAGGTATCGGTACTTC | CATSDPASGRYRYF
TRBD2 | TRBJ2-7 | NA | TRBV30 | TGTGCCTGGAGCCCGGGACTAGAATACGAGCAGTACTTC | CAWSPGLEYEQYF
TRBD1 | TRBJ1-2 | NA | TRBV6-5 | TGTGCCAGCAGTCGGACAGGGCCCGGAGGCTACACCTTC | CASSRTGPGGYTF
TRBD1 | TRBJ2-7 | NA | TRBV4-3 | TGCGCCAGCAGCCAAGAGGGACAGGAGCCCTACGAGCAGTACTTC | CASSQEGQEPYEQYF
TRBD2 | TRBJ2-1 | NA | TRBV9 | TGTGCCAGCAGCGCCTTGGGACTAGCGGGGGACAATGAGCAGTTCTTC | CASSALGLAGDNEQFF
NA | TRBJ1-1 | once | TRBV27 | TGTGCCAGCACTTCTGGGGGGACTGAAGCTTTCTTT | CASTSGGTEAFF
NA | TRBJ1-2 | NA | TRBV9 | TGTGCCAGCAGCGAAAGCGGGACTAACTATGGCTACACCTTC | CASSESGTNYGYTF
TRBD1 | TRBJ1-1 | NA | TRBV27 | TGTGCCACTCTAGGGGGCGTAGGAAACACTGAAGCTTTCTTT | CATLGGVGNTEAFF
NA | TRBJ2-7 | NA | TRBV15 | TGTGCCACCAGCAGAGCCCCCAGAACAGCCTACGAGCAGTACTTC | CATSRAPRTAYEQYF
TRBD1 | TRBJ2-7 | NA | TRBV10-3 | TGTGCCATCGGGGGCTACCGGGACAGGGACCCTGGGGAGCAGTACTTC | CAIGGYRDRDPGEQYF
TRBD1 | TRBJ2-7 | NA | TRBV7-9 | TGTGCCAGCAGCCTACAGGGGGCCTTCTACGAGCAGTACTTC | CASSLQGAFYEQYF
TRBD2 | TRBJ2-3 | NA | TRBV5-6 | TGTGCCAGCAGCTTTATGGCGGGAGCAGATACGCAGTATTTT | CASSFMAGADTQYF
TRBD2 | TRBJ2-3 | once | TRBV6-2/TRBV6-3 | TGTGCCAGCAGTCCCAGACGGACTAGCGGGCCCAGCACAGATACGCAGTATTTT | CASSPRRTSGPSTDTQYF
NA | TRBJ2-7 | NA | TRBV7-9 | TGTGCCAGCAGCTCCCGCTGGGGGGATAGCTCCTACGAGCAGTACTTC | CASSSRWGDSSYEQYF
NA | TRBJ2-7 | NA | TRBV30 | TGTGCCTGGAGTGTACTTCTGGGGGCGAAGGACTCCTACGAGCAGTACTTC | CAWSVLLGAKDSYEQYF
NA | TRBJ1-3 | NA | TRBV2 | TGTGCCAGCATCGCGTCGGGGGGGTCGATGACCCTCTCTGGAAACACCATATATTTT | CASIASGGSMTLSGNTIYF
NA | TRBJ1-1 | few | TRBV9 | TGTGCCAGCACCACGGGGGGCGGATTGAACACTGAAGCTTTCTTT | CASTTGGGLNTEAFF
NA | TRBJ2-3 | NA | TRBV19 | TGTGCCAGTTCTACCACCAGGGGTCCAGATACGCAGTATTTT | CASSTTRGPDTQYF
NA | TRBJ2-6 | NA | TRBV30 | TGTGCCTGGAGTATGGACGGGACTGGGGCCAACGTCCTGACTTTC | CAWSMDGTGANVLTF
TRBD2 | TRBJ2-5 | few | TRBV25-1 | TGTGCCAGCAGTGATCCTAGCGGGCAAGAGACCCAGTACTTC | CASSDPSGQETQYF
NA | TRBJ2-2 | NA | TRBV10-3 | TGTGCCATCAGTGTTAGGAACACCGGGGAGCTGTTTTTT | CAISVRNTGELFF
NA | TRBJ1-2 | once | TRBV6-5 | TGTGCCAGCAGAACAAACCAGGGTAGCTATGGCTACACCTTC | CASRTNQGSYGYTF
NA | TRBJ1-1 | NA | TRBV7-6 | TGTGCCAGCAGCCCCCCCGGAGGGATACTGAACACTGAAGCTTTCTTT | CASSPPGGILNTEAFF
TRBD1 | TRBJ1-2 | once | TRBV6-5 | TGTGCCAGCAGTCAAATGACAGGGAAGGGCTACACCTTC | CASSQMTGKGYTF
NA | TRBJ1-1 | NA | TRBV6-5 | TGTGCCAGCAGTTATGGTCTGGGGCCGGGCACTGAAGCTTTCTTT | CASSYGLGPGTEAFF
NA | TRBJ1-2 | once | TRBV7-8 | TGTGCCAGCAGCCCTAGGAGGGGAACAGTGAGGGAAGTCTATGGCTACACCTTC | CASSPRRGTVREVYGYTF
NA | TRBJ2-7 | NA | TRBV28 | TGTGCCAGCAGCTGGAGAGGGCCGCTCTACGAGCAGTACTTC | CASSWRGPLYEQYF
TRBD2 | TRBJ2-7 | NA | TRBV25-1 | TGTGCCAGCAGTCCTCGGGGGGTTATCTCCTACGAGCAGTACTTC | CASSPRGVISYEQYF
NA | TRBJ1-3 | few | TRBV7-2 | TGTGCCAGCAGCTTAACCGCCACAGGGTCGGGAAACACCATATATTTT | CASSLTATGSGNTIYF
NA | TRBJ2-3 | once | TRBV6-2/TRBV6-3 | TGTGCCAGCAGTTCCCCGAAAACTAGTTCTGGCACAGATACGCAGTATTTT | CASSSPKTSSGTDTQYF
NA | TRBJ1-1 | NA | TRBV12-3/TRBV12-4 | TGTGCCAGCATGAATGGGGGCGGTGAAGCTTTCTTT | CASMNGGGEAFF
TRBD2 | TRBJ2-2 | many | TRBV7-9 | TGTGCCAGCAGCTTAGCGCCAGGACTAGCGGAGGACACCGGGGAGCTGTTTTTT | CASSLAPGLAEDTGELFF
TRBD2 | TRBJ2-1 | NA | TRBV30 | TGTGCCTGGAGTGGACTAGCGGGGGCAAGGGGGGAGCAGTTCTTC | CAWSGLAGARGEQFF
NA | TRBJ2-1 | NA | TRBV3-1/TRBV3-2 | TGTGCCAGCAGCCAAGGTACCTACAATGAGCAGTTCTTC | CASSQGTYNEQFF
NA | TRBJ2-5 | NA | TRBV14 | TGTGCCAGCAGCCAAGATGGACAGTCAGAGACCCAGTACTTC | CASSQDGQSETQYF
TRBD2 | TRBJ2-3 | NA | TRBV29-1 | TGCAGCGTCCCCCCGGGACTAGGGGCAGATACGCAGTATTTT | CSVPPGLGADTQYF
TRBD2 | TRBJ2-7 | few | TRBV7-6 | TGTGCCAGCAGCTTATCGGGAGGAGCGACCTACGAGCAGTACTTC | CASSLSGGATYEQYF